A single T cell receptor (beta chain) is shown here with its context. This record belongs to a study of cytomegalovirus exposure and HLA in healthy donors. Trimming removed 0 bases from V and 0 bases from J, with 13 bases in between. The CDR3 is 17 amino acids. Germline lookup yields CDR1 SGHRS and CDR2 YFSETQ. Primers included in the PCR were 60 Vbeta and 13 Jbeta primers. The protocol was immunoSEQ multiplex PCR, while the TCRdb copy is restricted to in-frame clones and leaves out a portion. Among around 160,000 clones listed, 60% to 80% were seen once. This sequence originates from a man aged 50 to 60 in good health and CMV-seropositive. The chain carries TRBV5-1 and TRBJ2-1, with D uncertain. Sequencing was done on a sample of PBMCs. This CDR3 is CASSLVGVLTSYNEQFF. CDR3 sequence (DNA): TGCGCCAGCAGCTTGGTAGGAGTACTTACCTCCTACAATGAGCAGTTCTTC.